This T cell receptor beta chain was sequenced for a study of T cells after yellow fever vaccination. Study-wide results and limits: Peak timing came faster in the weaker secondary response, day 5 versus 15. Researchers cautioned that FACS-sorted repertoires could harbor abundant clonotypes contaminating from the bulk population.

Of note for this clonotype: Antigen: not known.

The study made its TCR cDNA through 5'RACE template switching. That step introduced a universal primer site along with UMIs. TCRdb fed the 5' RACE reads into MiXCR, producing one record per CDR3 protein. The sample consists of 250,000 or so distinct CDR3 sequences, about 7% of them appearing once. The TCR comes from a man younger than 45 who received the YFV17D yellow fever vaccine. The sequencing here drew on CD4+ T cells sorted from PBMCs, taken 15 days after the yellow fever booster vaccination.

The CDR3 here is CSAAFRAQYF. The CDR3 DNA reads as TGCAGTGCTGCTTTTCGGGCCCAGTACTTC. The chain uses TRBV20-1 and TRBJ2-5; D is unresolved. V was pared by 5 bases and J by 9 bases, with 10 bases between. This CDR3 has 10 amino acids. CDR1 and CDR2 from the germline V gene are DFQATT and SNEGSKA (reference sequence).